A selection of T cell receptor beta chains follows, all from one sample in a study of blood T cell repertoires in COVID-19. Repertoires were generated with immunoSEQ multiplex PCR, while TCRdb's copy carries only in-frame clones and drops some. The repertoire holds some 220,000 clones, with 82% as singletons. The sample was peripheral blood. The receptors originated from a woman in her 70s with COVID-19, enrolled during active disease. CDR3s include the opening cysteine and the closing phenylalanine or tryptophan. D genes are given only for firm matches. A clone size is listed for some rows: how often the clone was seen (once, few, many), or a class if it is expanded.

clone_size j_call v_call d_call cdr3_aa cdr3_nt
. TRBJ2-3 TRBV4-3 TRBD2 CASSRGTSGSTDTQYF TGCGCCAGCAGCCGAGGGACTAGCGGAAGCACAGATACGCAGTATTTT
. TRBJ1-2 TRBV2 . CASSEATGVGGYTF TGTGCCAGCAGTGAAGCTACAGGTGTCGGAGGCTACACCTTC
. TRBJ1-5 TRBV28 TRBD1 CASSVDRVQPQHF TGTGCCAGCAGCGTAGACAGGGTACAGCCCCAGCATTTT
. TRBJ2-1 TRBV18 TRBD2 CASSPRTSSFSDEQFF TGTGCCAGCTCACCACGGACTAGCTCATTTAGCGATGAGCAGTTCTTC
. TRBJ1-2 TRBV30 . CAWAVGGGLYGYTF TGTGCCTGGGCCGTTGGGGGGGGTCTTTATGGCTACACCTTC
few TRBJ1-2 TRBV28 . CASTPLEGGVGGYTF TGTGCCAGCACCCCCCTTGAGGGGGGGGTAGGCGGCTACACCTTC
once TRBJ2-1 TRBV6-6 TRBD2 CASSLPGLAGEARDNEQFF TGTGCCAGCAGTCTACCTGGACTAGCGGGAGAGGCCCGCGATAATGAGCAGTTCTTC
. TRBJ2-1 TRBV29-1 TRBD2 CSVTSVSYNEQFF TGCAGCGTTACTAGCGTCAGCTACAATGAGCAGTTCTTC
. TRBJ1-3 TRBV25-1 . CARTVLGGFSGNTIYF TGTGCCAGAACCGTGCTAGGGGGATTCTCTGGAAACACCATATATTTT
many TRBJ1-5 TRBV18 TRBD1 CASSPDRGGNQPQHF TGTGCCAGCTCACCAGACAGGGGAGGCAATCAGCCCCAGCATTTT
. TRBJ1-5 TRBV19 TRBD1 CASSMGQDFRPQHF TGTGCCAGTAGTATGGGACAGGACTTCCGACCCCAGCATTTT
. TRBJ2-7 TRBV5-4 . CASSPWGSGYEQYF TGTGCCAGCAGCCCCTGGGGTAGCGGCTACGAGCAGTACTTC
once TRBJ1-2 TRBV6-5 . CASSYDRGGSYGYTF TGTGCCAGCAGTTACGATCGGGGAGGGAGCTATGGCTACACCTTC
. TRBJ1-5 TRBV19 . CASSMIGSDQPQHF TGTGCCAGTAGTATGATAGGGAGCGATCAGCCCCAGCATTTT
few TRBJ2-2 TRBV28 . CASSELNTGELFF TGTGCCAGCAGTGAACTGAACACCGGGGAGCTGTTTTTT
once TRBJ2-1 TRBV14 TRBD1 CASSPMPGTGGNYNEQFF TGTGCCAGCAGTCCAATGCCCGGGACAGGGGGCAACTACAATGAGCAGTTCTTC